Below, one T cell receptor beta chain is given with its context. The data were taken from a study of cytotoxic CD8 clonotypes in ibrutinib-treated CLL. The CDR3 extends over 13 amino acids. Trimming left V 0 bases short and J 7 bases short, with 7 bases between. The germline CDR1 and CDR2 sequences are SGHAT and FQNNGV. A 1 in 200,000 to 1 in 1 million T cell depth was the sequencing target. Using immunoSEQ multiplex PCR, the repertoire was profiled, and TCRdb retains in-frame clones only, with some absent. This sample has some 300,000 clones, with 80% found just once. This clonotype was sampled from a human donor with chronic lymphocytic leukemia. The chain joins TRBV11-2 to TRBJ1-5; D gene unclear. The sequenced sample was PBMCs, obtained before ibrutinib treatment. CDR3 residues: CASSLEVWQPQHF. The CDR3 region has the DNA TGTGCCAGCAGCTTAGAAGTATGGCAGCCCCAGCATTTT.